Sequencing of this TCR beta chain was carried out in a study of T cells in Graves' hyperthyroidism and ophthalmopathy. Trimming removed 5 bases at V and 1 base at J, with 17 bases between. The CDR3 runs to 16 residues. Per the germline V gene, CDR1 is SGHTA and CDR2 is FQGNSA. This clonotype was seen repeatedly, ten times or more. Regions amplified from RNA transcripts were the TCR beta CDR3 regions. Researchers ran a first-round RT-PCR on the TCR CDR3 using the HTBI primer set. Each CDR3 protein is one row after TCRdb ran MiXCR on the multiplex PCR reads. This sample has more than 50,000 distinct CDR3 sequences, with around half found just once.

Sequenced material: blood. The chain is built from TRBV7-2 and TRBJ1-1; D is possibly TRBD1 (5 bases). The clonotype comes from a woman aged 25 to 39 with Graves' ophthalmopathy. The CDR3 spells CASSHTLGTGNTEAFF. DNA for the CDR3: TGTGCCAGCAGCCACACCCTCGGGACGGGGAACACTGAAGCTTTCTTT.